The clone carrying this T cell receptor beta chain appeared a few times. Profiled with immunoSEQ multiplex PCR; TCRdb holds only in-frame clones, not every one. The profile shows under 35,000 clones, approximately 88% of them singletons. The source of the sample is a study of OX40 agonist ivuxolimab in advanced cancers. Germline lookup yields CDR1 SGHNT and CDR2 YYREEE (reference sequence). The CDR3 loop spans 13 amino acids. V lost 0 bases to trimming and J lost 8 bases; unmatched junction nucleotides: 4. The input for sequencing was CD4+ or CD8+ T cells sorted from blood, taken in a trial of the OX40 agonist ivuxolimab. The receptor was isolated from an adult with an advanced solid tumor such as melanoma, head and neck, liver or kidney cancer. The chain carries TRBV5-4 and TRBJ1-1; 7 positions agree with TRBD1. Here the CDR3 reads CASSLDGQVEAFF. The CDR3 coding sequence is TGTGCCAGCAGCTTGGATGGACAGGTGGAAGCTTTCTTT.